This paragraph covers one T cell receptor beta chain sequence. This record comes from a study of radiotherapy plus CTLA-4 blockade in lung cancer. Some clones are missing from TCRdb's copy, which holds only in-frame ones; the method was immunoSEQ multiplex PCR. The sample has about 80,000 clones, more than 75% seen once. The V end lost 2 bases, the J end lost 8 bases, and 12 bases lay between the germline ends. The CDR3 spans 13 residues. Germline V CDR1 and CDR2: SEHNR, FQNEAQ (reference sequence). The chain is built from TRBV7-9 and TRBJ1-1; D might be TRBD1 (5 bases). This clonotype was obtained from a human donor with non-small cell lung cancer who had stable disease on radiotherapy plus ipilimumab. Sequencing used peripheral blood, obtained from a patient treated with radiotherapy plus ipilimumab. This CDR3 reads CASSLSEGREAFF. The CDR3 DNA follows: TGTGCCAGCAGCTTATCAGAGGGGAGGGAAGCTTTCTTT.